This T cell receptor beta chain comes out of a study of blood T cell repertoires in COVID-19. Study-wide context: Sites in the United States, Italy and Spain provided acute and convalescent COVID-19 samples.

Method: immunoSEQ multiplex PCR; TCRdb's copy keeps in-frame clones and lacks some. The data show approximately 290,000 clones, 80% to 90% seen once. Living in under 30 US areas, the participants were between about 18 and 95 years of age. CDR3 length: 16 amino acids. Germline V gene sequence: CDR1 SGHVS, CDR2 FQNEAQ. The V segment lost 0 bases and the J segment 5 bases; nucleotides outside the gene matches: 7. The material sequenced was PBMCs or T cells enriched from blood (not recorded which). The clonotype comes from a woman younger than 45 who had recovered from COVID-19. The chain joins TRBV7-8 to TRBJ2-5, with 9 bases that match TRBD1. The CDR3 nucleotides are TGTGCCAGCAGCTTAGCACAGGGGGCGGTGGGTGAGACCCAGTACTTC. This codes for CASSLAQGAVGETQYF.